The clone carrying this T cell receptor beta chain was observed a few times. The data were obtained in a study of blood T cell repertoires in COVID-19. Study summary: Sample material is recorded as cDNA or gDNA derived from T cells, B-cell-depleted T cells, or PBMCs.

The cohort comprised adults aged about 18 to 100 years residing in some 24 US areas. Recovered status applied to Cohort 3 donors who had two consecutive negative PCRs. It also applied to those with clearance or with symptom resolution. Authors' methods: Estimation of nucleated cell counts was performed using reference gene primer amplification. Sequencing used immunoSEQ multiplex PCR; TCRdb keeps in-frame clones, though not all of them. V, J and clone size are taken as reported in that table, and D and trimming were inferred from the DNA itself. The sample records about 210,000 clones, over 75% being singletons. The sequenced material came from PBMCs or T cells enriched from blood (not recorded which). The sequence was obtained from a man aged 35 to 55 who had recovered from COVID-19.

CDR3 loop: CASRTRGGVNTEAFF. In DNA form, the CDR3 reads TGTGCCAGCAGAACCCGCGGGGGGGTAAACACTGAAGCTTTCTTT. This sequence joins TRBV2 and TRBJ1-1, with a possible D match to TRBD1 (5 bases). The ends were cut back, 6 bases at V and 2 bases at J, with 16 bases in the middle. Germline CDR1 is SNHLY and CDR2 is FYNNEI. The CDR3 has 15 amino acids.